The rows below give T cell receptor beta chains drawn from one sample of a study of shared T cell receptors in the human thymus. The assay was immunoSEQ multiplex PCR, and TCRdb's table has in-frame clones only and misses some. The sample consists of just under 550,000 clones, more than 75% of them appearing once. A further study also used this sample, focusing on human thymus T cells.

Sequenced sample: thymocytes. The receptors come from a boy under three years old with a congenital heart defect. Each CDR3 is given with its conserved first and last residue. Clone size is stated in some rows and not others, as once, few, many or a class when expanded.

J gene,clone size,V gene,CDR3 protein
TRBJ2-2,NA,TRBV27,CASSSSGKVTGELFF
TRBJ2-1,NA,TRBV4-3,CASRRESSYNEQFF
TRBJ2-3,once,TRBV28,CASSFRAGAPDTQYF
TRBJ2-3,NA,TRBV20-1,CSARAPDTQYF
TRBJ2-7,NA,TRBV6-6,CASSYSRIQGEQYF
TRBJ1-4,NA,TRBV4-1,CASSQDLQGEGSEKLFF
TRBJ2-7,NA,TRBV5-4,CASSSGQGDEQYF
TRBJ2-5,NA,TRBV30,CAWSVLRSGSQKETQYF
TRBJ1-1,NA,TRBV4-1,CASSLGNRGPLGTEAFF
TRBJ2-2,NA,TRBV6-1,CASRADSENTGELFF
TRBJ2-3,NA,TRBV5-6,CASSLAVPSWGTDTQYF
TRBJ1-1,NA,TRBV30,CAWSVRQGTEAFF
TRBJ2-2,NA,TRBV9,CASSYGLAGGRDTGELFF
TRBJ1-2,NA,TRBV28,CASSLAPDRGLAYGYTF
TRBJ1-5,NA,TRBV27,CASSDRSSNQPQHF
TRBJ2-7,NA,TRBV10-2,CASSESSPTGTDPYEQYF
TRBJ2-2,NA,TRBV5-6,CASSLQGRANTGELFF
TRBJ2-1,NA,TRBV6-4,CASIRQGTYNEQFF
TRBJ2-3,NA,TRBV7-2,CASSFSGGPDTQYF
TRBJ1-2,NA,TRBV2,CASSEEGATTNYGYTF
TRBJ1-2,few,TRBV1,CTSSLGGFTDGYTF
TRBJ2-7,NA,TRBV5-4,CASSLGSAGERSYEQYF
TRBJ2-3,NA,TRBV6-5,CASSYTTSGNTDTQYF
TRBJ1-1,NA,TRBV18,CASSPPGTGDTEAFF
TRBJ2-7,once,TRBV6-6,CASSLGLAGPTYEQYF
TRBJ2-1,NA,TRBV30,CAWRLELAGGPGNEQFF
TRBJ2-5,NA,TRBV15,CATSRGSGRQETQYF
TRBJ2-1,NA,TRBV6-1,CASSAQDRGGYNEQFF
TRBJ2-1,few,TRBV7-2,CASSSRTGRDYNEQFF
TRBJ1-2,NA,TRBV13,CASSSPGGGGGYTF
TRBJ2-1,NA,TRBV6-5,CASAKGASSYNEQFF
TRBJ2-7,NA,TRBV5-4,CASSYGQGKEVPYEQYF
TRBJ2-3,NA,TRBV28,CASSFRDRVTDTQYF
TRBJ2-2,NA,TRBV11-2,CASSSQGLGGGELFF
TRBJ2-1,NA,TRBV5-6,CASSLRASGRDNEQFF
TRBJ2-2,NA,TRBV19,CASSMGQRVVGELFF
TRBJ2-6,few,TRBV9,CASSPPYPNVLTF
TRBJ1-1,NA,TRBV5-4,CASSLAEDRAGAEAFF
TRBJ2-7,once,TRBV11-2,CASSATGYGYEQYF
TRBJ2-1,NA,TRBV29-1,CSDGRVGTAFYNEQFF
TRBJ2-1,few,TRBV7-9,CASSSRGTSGTSSYNEQFF
TRBJ2-7,NA,TRBV11-2,CASDIHEQYF
TRBJ2-3,NA,TRBV11-3,CASSLGGLSRDTQYF
TRBJ1-1,NA,TRBV4-1,CASSQVEDRESNEAFF
TRBJ2-2,NA,TRBV5-1,CASRPQDRGGTGELFF
TRBJ1-1,few,TRBV6-1,CASSEEAARTEAFF